This T cell receptor (beta chain) was sequenced in a study of CD8 T cells in ankylosing spondylitis (dated by TCRdb to about 2017). A note on the overall study: The study profiled T cell receptor beta repertoires in healthy donors and ankylosing spondylitis patients to find disease-linked TCR variants. The full study cohort was made up of about 25 ankylosing spondylitis patients and around 100 healthy donors. Peripheral blood samples were taken, and synovial fluid was additionally collected from ankylosing spondylitis patients.

TCRdb names Illumina HiSeq 2500 as the instrument used. Quantitative 5'-RACE with molecular barcodes was the method used to prepare the TCR beta libraries. The original pipeline was this. A new computational method, built on a probabilistic model of VDJ rearrangement, was used to identify disease-linked TCR variants. TCRdb ran its own pipeline on the public reads, namely fastp trimming at Q25 and MiXCR clone calling, and kept in-frame beta chains. Rows with a matching CDR3 protein are joined into one entry that keeps the most common DNA and genes. These V and J calls derive from TCRdb rather than the authors' analysis. A total of some 240,000 distinct CDR3 sequences appear in this sample, about a sixth of them only once. The ten most abundant clones make up approximately 33% of the sample. Summary of the overall study and its limitations: A TCR beta motif of roughly 8 highly homologous amino acid variants appeared characteristic of blood from ankylosing spondylitis patients. Some motif variants had previously been reported in the synovial fluid and blood of reactive arthritis patients, which suggests shared mechanisms of disease initiation. The disease-linked clones had a CD8+ phenotype and were found at relatively low frequencies in peripheral blood. According to the report, matched synovial fluid samples from ankylosing spondylitis patients were significantly enriched for the disease-linked clones.

The table lists this clonotype with a few counts. Its antigen remains unidentified. One base away there is no much larger clone; base qualities are not given. The germline V gene specifies MNHNS as CDR1 and SASEGT as CDR2. Trimming removed 2 bases from V and 2 bases from J; the gene matches leave 6 bases unexplained. Taken from cysteine to phenylalanine, the CDR3 has 16 residues. Of all the DNA, just the CDR3 is kept, 48 bases in frame from base 1. Rearrangement joined TRBV6-1 to TRBJ2-7; a stretch of 10 junction bases matches TRBD1. Sequenced sample: blood, either unsorted or a sorted T cell fraction (not recorded which). The source is a male donor with ankylosing spondylitis or in good health (not recorded which). The nucleotide sequence is given as TGTGCCAGCAGTGAATGGACAGGGGGGGTAACCTACGAGCAGTACTTC. It is translated as CASSEWTGGVTYEQYF.